This TCR beta chain is drawn from a study of blood T cell repertoires in COVID-19. Study-level background: From the United States, Italy and Spain came samples of acute and convalescent COVID-19. The analysed material was cDNA or gDNA that came from T cells, B-cell-depleted T cells, or PBMCs.

Trimming removed 4 bases from V and 5 bases from J, with 15 bases in between. The length of the CDR3 is 15 residues. The V gene's germline CDR1 is LNHDA and CDR2 SQIVND (reference sequence). This clone was seen a few times. Authors' data handling: Estimation of nucleated cell counts was performed using reference gene primer amplification. Libraries were prepared by immunoSEQ multiplex PCR; TCRdb keeps only in-frame clonotypes and omits some of them. The V and J calls and clone size are taken from that table; D and trimming were inferred from the DNA. The sample has 130,000 to 150,000 clones, 85% to 90% seen once; the top ten hold approximately 10%.

Material: peripheral blood. This clonotype originated in a man in his fifties with active or convalescent COVID-19. The gene calls are TRBV19 and TRBJ1-3; D is ambiguous. CDR3 loop: CASSSEYFTRNTIYF. CDR3 sequence (DNA): TGTGCCAGTAGTAGCGAATACTTTACTCGAAACACCATATATTTT.